This entry concerns a single TCR beta chain. Its antigen is undetermined. The sample belongs to a study of vaccination effects on CD4 cells after COVID-19. The protocol was immunoSEQ multiplex PCR, while the TCRdb copy is restricted to in-frame clones and leaves out a portion. Among 40,000 to 45,000 clones listed, approximately 70% were seen once. Cultured cells yielded isolated CD4+ T cells after 10 days. Vaccination of participants consisted of two doses of either the BNT162b2 or mRNA-1273 vaccine. Looked up from germline, CDR1 is MDHEN and CDR2 is SYDVKM. J lost 3 bases, V lost 10 bases, and 11 bases had no gene match. The length of the CDR3 is 15 residues.

The specimen comprised CD4+ T cells from PBMCs cultured without peptide, sampled after COVID-19 vaccination. The chain is built from TRBV28 and TRBJ2-3; 9 nucleotides agree with TRBD2. The source of this sequence is a human donor who received a COVID-19 vaccine. CDR3 sequence reads: CAIFGGGAGTDTQYF. As DNA, the CDR3 is TGTGCCATATTTGGCGGGGGGGCCGGGACAGATACGCAGTATTTT.